This is a list of T cell receptor beta chains from one sample in a study of cytomegalovirus exposure and HLA in healthy donors. Data came from immunoSEQ multiplex PCR; TCRdb stores just in-frame clones and leaves some out. The sample holds 200,000 to 250,000 clones, around 81% seen once. The material sequenced was PBMCs. Receptor source: a woman in her fifties or sixties in good health and CMV-seropositive. Both conserved end residues are part of each CDR3. A D gene is named only where the DNA matches it firmly. Expanded clones are given a class, and other clones once, few, many or no size at all.

j_call v_call clone_size d_call cdr3_aa cdr3_nt
TRBJ2-2 TRBV9 few NA CASSPRQGGTGELFF TGTGCCAGCAGCCCCCGCCAGGGAGGCACCGGGGAGCTGTTTTTT
TRBJ2-1 TRBV2 NA NA CASKTISYNEQFF TGTGCCAGCAAAACTATCTCCTACAATGAGCAGTTCTTC
TRBJ2-1 TRBV19 NA NA CASSPDGLRGSNEQFF TGTGCCAGTAGTCCAGACGGACTTCGGGGGTCGAATGAGCAGTTCTTC
TRBJ2-7 TRBV18 NA NA CASSPQGSDEQYF TGTGCCAGCTCCCCTCAGGGGTCGGACGAGCAGTACTTC
TRBJ1-2 TRBV28 NA TRBD1 CASSPGQGRESYGYTF TGTGCCAGCAGCCCGGGACAGGGGCGGGAATCGTATGGCTACACCTTC
TRBJ2-1 TRBV18 NA NA CASSPPDPPPGEQFF TGTGCCAGCTCACCTCCGGACCCACCTCCGGGAGAGCAGTTCTTC
TRBJ2-7 TRBV10-1 NA TRBD2 CASSKAGGGYEQYF TGCGCCAGCAGTAAAGCGGGGGGCGGCTACGAGCAGTACTTC
TRBJ1-3 TRBV7-6 NA NA CASSLAAGERYF TGTGCCAGCAGCTTAGCGGCGGGGGAACGATATTTT
TRBJ1-1 TRBV10-3 few NA CAIRYERNTEAFF TGTGCCATCAGGTACGAGCGGAACACTGAAGCTTTCTTT
TRBJ2-7 TRBV7-9 NA TRBD2 CASSLETSREQYF TGTGCCAGCAGCCTAGAGACTAGCCGCGAGCAGTACTTC
TRBJ1-1 TRBV7-6 few TRBD1 CASSLGPGQMNTEAFF TGTGCCAGCAGCTTAGGACCGGGACAGATGAACACTGAAGCTTTCTTT
TRBJ2-1 TRBV7-9 NA NA CASSLETGYNEQFF TGTGCCAGCAGCTTGGAGACAGGCTACAATGAGCAGTTCTTC
TRBJ2-7 TRBV19 NA NA CASGVSSYEQYF TGTGCCAGCGGGGTTAGCTCCTACGAGCAGTACTTC
TRBJ1-3 TRBV15 few NA CATSRDLSTSGNTIYF TGTGCCACCAGCAGAGATCTATCCACGTCTGGAAACACCATATATTTT
TRBJ1-5 TRBV19 NA TRBD1 CASSTQPGQLSNQPQHF TGTGCCAGTAGTACGCAACCGGGACAGCTAAGCAATCAGCCCCAGCATTTT
TRBJ2-1 TRBV7-9 NA TRBD2 CSSSTYPGLASNEQFF TGTTCCAGCAGCACTTATCCGGGACTAGCAAGCAATGAGCAGTTCTTC
TRBJ2-1 TRBV10-2 NA TRBD2 CASSPSGRSNEQFF TGCGCCAGCAGTCCTAGCGGGAGATCGAATGAGCAGTTCTTC
TRBJ1-2 TRBV7-9 NA NA CASSYRARNGYTF TGTGCCAGCAGTTACAGGGCTAGGAACGGCTACACCTTC
TRBJ2-7 TRBV9 NA NA CASSVGESHYEQYF TGTGCCAGCAGCGTAGGCGAGAGTCACTACGAGCAGTACTTC
TRBJ2-5 TRBV5-1 NA NA CASSAPKGEETQYF TGCGCCAGCAGCGCCCCTAAGGGGGAAGAGACCCAGTACTTC
TRBJ2-1 TRBV9 once NA CASSEAGNDYNEQFF TGTGCCAGCAGCGAAGCGGGCAACGACTACAATGAGCAGTTCTTC
TRBJ1-5 TRBV6-1 NA NA CASSENARWNQPQHF TGTGCCAGCAGTGAAAACGCGAGGTGGAATCAGCCCCAGCATTTT
TRBJ2-3 TRBV30 once TRBD2 CAWSVGTSGRRTPTDTQYF TGTGCCTGGAGCGTCGGGACTAGCGGGAGGAGAACCCCCACAGATACGCAGTATTTT